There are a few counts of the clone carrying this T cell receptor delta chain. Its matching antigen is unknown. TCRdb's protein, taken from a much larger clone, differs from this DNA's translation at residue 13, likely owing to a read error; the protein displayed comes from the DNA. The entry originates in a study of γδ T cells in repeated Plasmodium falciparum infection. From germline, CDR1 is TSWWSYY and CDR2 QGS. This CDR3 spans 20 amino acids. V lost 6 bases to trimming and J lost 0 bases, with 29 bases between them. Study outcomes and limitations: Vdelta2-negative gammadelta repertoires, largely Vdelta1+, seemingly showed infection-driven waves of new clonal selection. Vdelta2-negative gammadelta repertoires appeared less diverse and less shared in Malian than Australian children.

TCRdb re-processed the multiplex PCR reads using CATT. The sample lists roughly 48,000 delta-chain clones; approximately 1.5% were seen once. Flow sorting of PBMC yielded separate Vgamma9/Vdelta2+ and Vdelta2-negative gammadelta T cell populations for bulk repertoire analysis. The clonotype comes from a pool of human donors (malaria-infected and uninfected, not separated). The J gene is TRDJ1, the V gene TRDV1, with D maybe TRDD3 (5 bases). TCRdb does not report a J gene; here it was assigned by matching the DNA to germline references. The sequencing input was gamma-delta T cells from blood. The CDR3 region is CALGLRGLWEYWRYTDKLIF. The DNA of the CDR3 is TGTGCTCTTGGACTCCGTGGATTGTGGGAGTACTGGCGGTACACCGATAAACTCATCTTT.